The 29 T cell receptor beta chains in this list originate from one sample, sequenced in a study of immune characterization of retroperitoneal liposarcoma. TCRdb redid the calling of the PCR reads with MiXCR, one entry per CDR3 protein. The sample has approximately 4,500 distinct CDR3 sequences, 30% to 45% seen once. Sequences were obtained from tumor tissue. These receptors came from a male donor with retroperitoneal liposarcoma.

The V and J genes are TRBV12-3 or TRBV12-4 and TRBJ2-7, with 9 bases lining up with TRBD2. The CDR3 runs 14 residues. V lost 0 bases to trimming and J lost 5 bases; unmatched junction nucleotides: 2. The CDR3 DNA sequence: TGTGCCAGCAGTTTAGCGCGGGGGGGAGACGAGCAGTACTTC. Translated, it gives CASSLARGGDEQYF.

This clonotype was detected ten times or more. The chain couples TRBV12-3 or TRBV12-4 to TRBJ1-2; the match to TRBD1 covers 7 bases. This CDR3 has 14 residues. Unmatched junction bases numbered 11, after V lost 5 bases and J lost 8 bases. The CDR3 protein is CASSPRTGSWGYTF. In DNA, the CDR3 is TGTGCCAGCAGTCCTCGGACAGGTTCTTGGGGCTACACCTTC.

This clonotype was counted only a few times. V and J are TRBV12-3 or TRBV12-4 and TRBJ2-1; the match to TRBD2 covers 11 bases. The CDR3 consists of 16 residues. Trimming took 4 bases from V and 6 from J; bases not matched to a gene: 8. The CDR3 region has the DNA TGTGCCAGCAGTTCCCTAGCGGGAGGCACCATCAATGAGCAGTTCTTC. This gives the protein CASSSLAGGTINEQFF.

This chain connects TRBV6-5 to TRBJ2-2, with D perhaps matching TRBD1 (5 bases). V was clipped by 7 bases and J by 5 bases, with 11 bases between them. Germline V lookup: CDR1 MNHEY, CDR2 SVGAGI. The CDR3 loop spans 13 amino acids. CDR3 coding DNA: TGTGCCAGCAACAGGTTTGGGACCGGGGAGCTGTTTTTT. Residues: CASNRFGTGELFF.

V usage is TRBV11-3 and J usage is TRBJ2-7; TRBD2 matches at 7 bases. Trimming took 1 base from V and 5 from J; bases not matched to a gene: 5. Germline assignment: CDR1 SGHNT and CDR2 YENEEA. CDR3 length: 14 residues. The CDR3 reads CASSLGGRAHEQYF. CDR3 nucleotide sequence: TGTGCCAGCAGCTTAGGGGGGAGGGCGCACGAGCAGTACTTC.

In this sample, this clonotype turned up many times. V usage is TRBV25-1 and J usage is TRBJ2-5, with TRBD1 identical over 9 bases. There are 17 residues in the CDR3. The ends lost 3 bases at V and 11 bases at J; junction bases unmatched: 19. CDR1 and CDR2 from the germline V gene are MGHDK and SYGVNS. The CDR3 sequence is CASSDPEPGQGYNEQYF. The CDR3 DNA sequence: TGTGCCAGCAGTGACCCAGAGCCGGGACAGGGCTACAATGAGCAGTACTTC.

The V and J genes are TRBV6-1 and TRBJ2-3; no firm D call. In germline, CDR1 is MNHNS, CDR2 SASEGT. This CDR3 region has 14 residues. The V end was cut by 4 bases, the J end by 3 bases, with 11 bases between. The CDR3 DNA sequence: TGTGCCAGCAGTGCAGCCAGAAGGACAGATACGCAGTATTTT. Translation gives CASSAARRTDTQYF.

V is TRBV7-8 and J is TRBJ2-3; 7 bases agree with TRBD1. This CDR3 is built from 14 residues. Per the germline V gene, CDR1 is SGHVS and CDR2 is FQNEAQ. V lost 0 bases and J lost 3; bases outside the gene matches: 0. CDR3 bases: TGTGCCAGCAGCTTAGCCAGGGGGACAGATACGCAGTATTTT. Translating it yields CASSLARGTDTQYF.

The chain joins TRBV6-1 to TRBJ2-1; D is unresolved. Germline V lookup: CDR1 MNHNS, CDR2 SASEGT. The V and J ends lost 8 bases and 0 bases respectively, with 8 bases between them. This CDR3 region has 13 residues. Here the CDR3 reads CASAIGSYNEQFF. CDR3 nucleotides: TGTGCCAGCGCGATCGGCTCCTACAATGAGCAGTTCTTC.

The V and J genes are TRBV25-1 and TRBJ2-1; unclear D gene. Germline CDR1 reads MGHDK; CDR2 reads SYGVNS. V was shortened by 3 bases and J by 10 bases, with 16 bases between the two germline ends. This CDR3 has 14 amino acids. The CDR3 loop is CASSEPEQPYEQFF. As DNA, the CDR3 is TGTGCCAGCAGTGAGCCGGAACAGCCCTACGAGCAGTTCTTC.

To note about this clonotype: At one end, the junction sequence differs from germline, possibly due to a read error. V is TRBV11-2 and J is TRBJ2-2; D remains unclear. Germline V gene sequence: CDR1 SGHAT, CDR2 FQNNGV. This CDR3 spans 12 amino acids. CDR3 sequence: CASRLGTGELFF. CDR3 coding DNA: TGTGCCAGCAGATTAGGGACCGGGGAGCTGTTTTTT.

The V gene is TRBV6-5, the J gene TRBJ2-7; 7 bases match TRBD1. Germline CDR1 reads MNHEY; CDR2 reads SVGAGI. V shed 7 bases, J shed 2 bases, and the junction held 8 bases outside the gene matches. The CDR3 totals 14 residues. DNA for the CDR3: TGTGCCAGCACCCCCACAGGGGACCCCTACGAGCAGTACTTC. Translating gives CASTPTGDPYEQYF.

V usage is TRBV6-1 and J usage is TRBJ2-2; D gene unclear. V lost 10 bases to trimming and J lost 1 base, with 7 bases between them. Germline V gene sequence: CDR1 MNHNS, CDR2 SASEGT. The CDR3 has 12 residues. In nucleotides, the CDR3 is TGTGCCACGCACGGGAACACCGGGGAGCTGTTTTTT. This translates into CATHGNTGELFF.

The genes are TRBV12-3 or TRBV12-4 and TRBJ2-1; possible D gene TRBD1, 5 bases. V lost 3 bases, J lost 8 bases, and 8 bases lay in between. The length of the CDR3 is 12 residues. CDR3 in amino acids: CASSFWGDEQFF. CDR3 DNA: TGTGCCAGCAGTTTTTGGGGCGATGAGCAGTTCTTC.

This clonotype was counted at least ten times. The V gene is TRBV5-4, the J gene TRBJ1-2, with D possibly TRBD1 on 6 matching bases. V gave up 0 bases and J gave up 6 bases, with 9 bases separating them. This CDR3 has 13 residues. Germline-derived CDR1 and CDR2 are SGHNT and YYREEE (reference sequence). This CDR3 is CASSLEDRNGYTF. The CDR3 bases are TGTGCCAGCAGCTTGGAAGACAGGAATGGCTACACCTTC.

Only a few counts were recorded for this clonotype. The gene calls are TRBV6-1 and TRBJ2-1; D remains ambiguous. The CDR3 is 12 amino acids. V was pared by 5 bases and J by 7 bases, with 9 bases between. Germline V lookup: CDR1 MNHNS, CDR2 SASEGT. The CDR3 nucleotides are TGTGCCAGCAGTAGGAGTGGGAATGAGCAGTTCTTC. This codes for CASSRSGNEQFF.

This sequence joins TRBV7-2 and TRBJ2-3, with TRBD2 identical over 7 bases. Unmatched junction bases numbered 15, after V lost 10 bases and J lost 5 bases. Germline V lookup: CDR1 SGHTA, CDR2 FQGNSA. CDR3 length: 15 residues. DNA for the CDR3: TGTGCCATCGAAATGCCGGCGGGGGTTGGAGATACGCAGTATTTT. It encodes CAIEMPAGVGDTQYF. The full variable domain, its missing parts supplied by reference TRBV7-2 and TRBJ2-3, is GAGVSQSPSNKVTEKGKDVELRCDPISGHTALYWYRQSLGQGLEFLIYFQGNSAPDKSGLPSDRFSAERTGGSVSTLTIQRTQQEDSAVYLCAIEMPAGVGDTQYFGPGTRLTVL.

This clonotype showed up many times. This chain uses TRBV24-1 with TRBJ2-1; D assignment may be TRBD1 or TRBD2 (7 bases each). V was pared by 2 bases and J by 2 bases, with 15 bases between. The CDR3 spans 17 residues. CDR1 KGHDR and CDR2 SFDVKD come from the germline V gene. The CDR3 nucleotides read TGTGCCACCAGTGATTCGACAGGGAGGGGGGCCTACAATGAGCAGTTCTTC. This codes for CATSDSTGRGAYNEQFF.

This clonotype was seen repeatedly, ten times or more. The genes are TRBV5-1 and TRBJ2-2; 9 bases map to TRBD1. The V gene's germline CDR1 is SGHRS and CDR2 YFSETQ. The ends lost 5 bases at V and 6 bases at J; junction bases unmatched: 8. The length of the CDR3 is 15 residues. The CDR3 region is CASRPGQGVAGELFF. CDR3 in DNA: TGCGCCAGCAGGCCGGGACAGGGAGTCGCCGGGGAGCTGTTTTTT. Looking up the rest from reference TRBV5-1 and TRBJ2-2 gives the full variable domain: KAGVTQTPRYLIKTRGQQVTLSCSPISGHRSVSWYQQTPGQGLQFLFEYFSETQRNKGNFPGRFSGRQFSNSRSEMNVSTLELGDSALYLCASRPGQGVAGELFFGEGSRLTVL.

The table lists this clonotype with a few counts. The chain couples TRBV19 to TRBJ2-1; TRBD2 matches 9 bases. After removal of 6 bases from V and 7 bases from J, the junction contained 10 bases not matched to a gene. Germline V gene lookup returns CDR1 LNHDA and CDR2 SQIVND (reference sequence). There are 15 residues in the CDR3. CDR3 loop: CASRSSGTAGNEQFF. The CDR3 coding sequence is TGTGCCAGTAGATCTAGCGGGACCGCGGGGAATGAGCAGTTCTTC.

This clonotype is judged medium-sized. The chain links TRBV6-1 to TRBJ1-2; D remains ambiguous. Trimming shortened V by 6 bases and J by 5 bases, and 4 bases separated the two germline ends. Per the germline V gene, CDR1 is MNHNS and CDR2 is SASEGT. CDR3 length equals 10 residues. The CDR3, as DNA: TGTGCCAGCAGGGAATATGGCTACACCTTC. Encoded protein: CASREYGYTF.

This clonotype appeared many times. The CDR3 nucleotides read TGTGCCAGCAGCTTAGGACCGGCCACCTACTACGAGCAGTACTTC. It codes for CASSLGPATYYEQYF. This chain joins TRBV7-2 and TRBJ2-1; the D is unclear. Matching the DNA end better, TRBJ2-7 makes the J call doubtful. CDR1 and CDR2 from the germline V gene are SGHTA and FQGNSA. The CDR3 is made up of 15 amino acids.

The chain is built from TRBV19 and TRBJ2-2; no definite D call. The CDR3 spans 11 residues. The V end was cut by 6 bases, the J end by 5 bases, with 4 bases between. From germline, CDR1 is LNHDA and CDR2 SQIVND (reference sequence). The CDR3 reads CASRLTGELFF. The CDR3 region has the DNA TGTGCCAGTAGGCTGACCGGGGAGCTGTTTTTT.

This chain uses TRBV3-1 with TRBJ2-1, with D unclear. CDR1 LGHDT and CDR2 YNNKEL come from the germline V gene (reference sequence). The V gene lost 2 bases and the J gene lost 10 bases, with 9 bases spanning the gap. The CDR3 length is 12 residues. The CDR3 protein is CASSQPGYEQFF. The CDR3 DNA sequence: TGTGCCAGCAGCCAACCCGGCTACGAGCAGTTCTTC.

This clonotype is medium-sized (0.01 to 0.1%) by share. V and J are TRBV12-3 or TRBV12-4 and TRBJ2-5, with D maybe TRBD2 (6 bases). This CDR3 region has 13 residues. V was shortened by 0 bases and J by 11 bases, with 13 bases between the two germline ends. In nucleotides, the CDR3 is TGTGCCAGCAGTTTAGCCGGCGGGGATGAGCAGTACTTC. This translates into CASSLAGGDEQYF.

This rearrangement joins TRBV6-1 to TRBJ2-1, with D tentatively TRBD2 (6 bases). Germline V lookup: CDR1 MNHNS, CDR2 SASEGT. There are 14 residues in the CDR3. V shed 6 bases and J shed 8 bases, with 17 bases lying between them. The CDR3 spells CASRALRGADEQFF. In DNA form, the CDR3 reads TGTGCCAGCAGAGCTCTGCGCGGGGCGGATGAGCAGTTCTTC.

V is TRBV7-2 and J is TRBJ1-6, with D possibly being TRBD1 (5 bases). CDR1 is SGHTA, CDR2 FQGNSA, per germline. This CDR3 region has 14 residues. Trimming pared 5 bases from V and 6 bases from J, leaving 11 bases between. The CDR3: CASSPGLINSPLHF. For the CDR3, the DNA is TGTGCCAGCAGCCCGGGACTGATTAATTCACCCCTCCACTTT.

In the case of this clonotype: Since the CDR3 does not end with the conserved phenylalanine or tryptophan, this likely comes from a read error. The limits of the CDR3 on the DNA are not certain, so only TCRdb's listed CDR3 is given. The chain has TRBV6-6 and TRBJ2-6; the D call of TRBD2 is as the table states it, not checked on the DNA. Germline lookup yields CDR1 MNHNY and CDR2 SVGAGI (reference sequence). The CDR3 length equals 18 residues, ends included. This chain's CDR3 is CASSYPAGEGQETQYFGA.

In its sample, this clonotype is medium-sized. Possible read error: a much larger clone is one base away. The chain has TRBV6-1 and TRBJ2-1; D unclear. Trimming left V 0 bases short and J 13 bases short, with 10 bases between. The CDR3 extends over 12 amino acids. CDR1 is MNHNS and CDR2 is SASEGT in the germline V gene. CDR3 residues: CASSEARETQFF. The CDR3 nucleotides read TGTGCCAGCAGTGAAGCGCGAGAGACCCAGTTCTTC.